This T cell receptor (beta chain) was sequenced in a study of blood T cells in healthy people across ages. CDR3 length: 16 residues. Germline-derived CDR1 and CDR2 are MNHEY and SMNVEV (reference sequence). Study-level findings and limits: More naive CD4+ cells and higher diversity were found in long-lived than in aged donors.

Turning to this clonotype: Its antigen remains unknown. Since a much larger clone is just one base distant, this may be a read error.

Through a sample-barcoded 5' primer and a J-beta primer mix, a second PCR was run for roughly 7 to 12 cycles. Each cDNA molecule carried a tag from a template-switch adaptor that contained 12 random nucleotides. TCRdb independently ran MiXCR on the 5' RACE reads; one entry per CDR3 protein. The sample has some 1 million distinct CDR3 sequences, more than 40% seen once. The sequence was collected from an older woman in good health. V gene TRBV27 combines with J gene TRBJ2-1, with 11 bases aligning to TRBD2. Sequencing input: blood. The CDR3 loop is CASSWTSGPTYDEQFF. The CDR3 nucleotides are TGTGCCAGCAGTTGGACTAGCGGGCCGACCTACGATGAGCAGTTCTTC.